These 22 T cell receptor beta chains originate from one sample sequenced in a study of blood T cell repertoires in COVID-19. Libraries were prepared by immunoSEQ multiplex PCR; TCRdb keeps only in-frame clonotypes and omits some of them. The table records 170,000 or so clones, about 86% of them present only once. The sample taken for sequencing was peripheral blood. These receptors all come from a woman under 30 who had recovered from COVID-19.

V and J are TRBV7-9 and TRBJ2-2, with D perhaps TRBD2 (6 bases). Germline V gene data show CDR1 as SEHNR and CDR2 as FQNEAQ (reference sequence). The CDR3 is made up of 17 amino acids. Trimming shortened V by 1 base and J by 1 base, and 13 bases separated the two germline ends. For the CDR3, the DNA is TGTGCCAGCAGCTTAGAGTTTAGGCGGGAGAACACCGGGGAGCTGTTTTTT. Its translation is CASSLEFRRENTGELFF.

The chain is built from TRBV9 and TRBJ1-3; no reliable D call. From germline, CDR1 is SGDLS and CDR2 YYNGEE. The CDR3 consists of 13 residues. Trimming shortened V by 4 bases and J by 4 bases, and 9 bases separated the two germline ends. The CDR3 sequence is CASSPDTGNTIYF. The CDR3 DNA reads as TGTGCCAGCAGCCCAGACACCGGAAACACCATATATTTT.

This clone occurred once. The chain employs TRBV9 and TRBJ2-1, with a weak D call TRBD2 (6 bases). Trimming shortened V by 1 base and J by 0 bases, and 17 bases separated the two germline ends. Germline CDR1 and CDR2: SGDLS and YYNGEE. The CDR3 is 18 amino acids. CDR3 amino acids: CASSVPARGGISYNEQFF. In DNA, the CDR3 is TGTGCCAGCAGCGTACCAGCGAGGGGCGGGATCTCCTACAATGAGCAGTTCTTC.

Details on this clone: At one of its ends the junction is not consistent with the germline gene, which may arise from a read error. This chain links TRBV7-3 with TRBJ2-3; possibly TRBD1 for D (8 bases). The germline gives CDR1 SGHTA, CDR2 FQGTGA. The CDR3 covers 16 residues. The chain's CDR3 is CASSVTGGGSTDTQYF. Written as DNA, the CDR3 is TGTGCCAGCAGCGTAACAGGGGGAGGGAGCACAGATACGCAGTATTTT. The full variable domain, rest sourced from reference TRBV7-3 and TRBJ2-3, is GAGVSQTPSNKVTEKGKYVELRCDPISGHTALYWYRQSLGQGPEFLIYFQGTGAADDSGLPNDRFFAVRPEGSVSTLKIQRTERGDSAVYLCASSVTGGGSTDTQYFGPGTRLTVL.

The chain carries TRBV7-9 and TRBJ2-5; 11 bases are shared with TRBD2. The CDR3 is 17 amino acids. V shed 5 bases, J shed 1 base, and the junction held 9 bases outside the gene matches. CDR1 and CDR2 (germline): SEHNR, FQNEAQ (reference sequence). CDR3: CASSMGASGRPQETQYF. DNA for the CDR3: TGTGCCAGCAGCATGGGGGCTAGCGGGAGGCCCCAAGAGACCCAGTACTTC.

This chain links TRBV19 with TRBJ2-7, with D perhaps TRBD1 (6 bases). Trimming stripped 3 bases from V and 6 bases from J, with 15 bases between. Looked up from germline, CDR1 is LNHDA and CDR2 is SQIVND (reference sequence). This CDR3 spans 14 amino acids. The CDR3 bases are TGTGCCAGTAGTATTTATCACAGGGCTGCCGAGCAGTACGTC. Amino acid sequence: CASSIYHRAAEQYV.

The rearrangement joins TRBV7-6 to TRBJ1-2, with 7 bases matching TRBD1. The CDR3 sequence is 15 residues long. The germline V gene encodes CDR1 SGHVS and CDR2 FNYEAQ. Trimming cost V 2 bases and J 4 bases; bases outside gene matches: 7. CDR3 in DNA: TGTGCCAGCAGCTTATTGATGGGACAGACCTATGGCTACACCTTC. It translates to CASSLLMGQTYGYTF.

This clone was seen more than once but under ten times. The chain employs TRBV18 and TRBJ2-1; 7 bases line up with TRBD1. The germline V gene encodes CDR1 KGHSH and CDR2 LQKENI. The CDR3 sequence is 13 residues long. The junction had 7 bases not matched to a gene; V was cut back by 4 bases and J by 10 bases. The CDR3 region is CASSRSSTGEQFF. The CDR3 bases are TGTGCCAGCTCACGATCCTCGACAGGGGAGCAGTTCTTC.

The V and J genes are TRBV7-2 and TRBJ1-6; tentative D call: TRBD1 (6 bases). Looked up from germline, CDR1 is SGHTA and CDR2 is FQGNSA. CDR3 length equals 16 residues. The V and J ends lost 6 bases and 3 bases respectively, with 15 bases between them. CDR3 DNA sequence: TGTGCCAGCAGGCCACCTGGACAGATCTATAATTCACCCCTCCACTTT. Translation gives CASRPPGQIYNSPLHF.

This clone has a single count. The V and J genes are TRBV9 and TRBJ1-1, with D maybe TRBD1 (5 bases). There are 14 residues in the CDR3. Trimming cost V 4 bases and J 1 base, with 11 bases left between them. Germline CDR1 reads SGDLS; CDR2 reads YYNGEE. The CDR3 coding sequence is TGTGCCAGCAGCCCACGGGGGGGGAACACTGAAGCTTTCTTT. Translating it yields CASSPRGGNTEAFF.

The chain combines TRBV6-5 with TRBJ1-2, with D perhaps matching TRBD1 (5 bases). This CDR3 comprises 13 residues. Germline CDR1 is MNHEY and CDR2 is SVGAGI. V was trimmed by 7 bases and J by 8 bases, leaving 17 bases between them. CDR3 coding DNA: TGTGCCAGCACAGTGGGGCCATTGAGAGGCTACACCTTC. Translated, it gives CASTVGPLRGYTF.

The chain has TRBV4-3 and TRBJ2-2, with 8 bases aligning to TRBD2. Germline V gene lookup returns CDR1 LGHNA and CDR2 YSLEER. This CDR3 spans 16 amino acids. V shed 0 bases, J shed 7 bases, and the junction held 7 bases outside the gene matches. This CDR3 reads CASSQDGTGGSGELFF. The DNA for the CDR3 is TGCGCCAGCAGCCAAGATGGGACGGGAGGGAGCGGGGAGCTGTTTTTT.

This clone showed up just a few times. The CDR3 DNA follows: TGTGCCAGCACCCCGGGGACGGCGGGGGTTGGCTACACCTTC. Amino acid sequence: CASTPGTAGVGYTF. The genes are TRBV7-8 and TRBJ1-2; weak D call: TRBD1 (5 bases). Germline V gene data show CDR1 as SGHVS and CDR2 as FQNEAQ. Trimming left V 7 bases short and J 7 bases short, with 19 bases between. The length of the CDR3 is 14 residues.

The chain carries TRBV7-3 and TRBJ2-4; 13 nucleotides line up with TRBD2. Per the germline V gene, CDR1 is SGHTA and CDR2 is FQGTGA. This CDR3 is 19 amino acids long. J lost 2 bases, V lost 6 bases, and 13 bases had no gene match. The CDR3 nucleotides read TGTGCCAGCAGTCGACTAGCGGGGGGTCCCTTTTTGACCAAAAACATTCAGTACTTC. Encoded protein: CASSRLAGGPFLTKNIQYF. The variable domain in full, completed from reference TRBV7-3 and TRBJ2-4, reads GAGVSQTPSNKVTEKGKYVELRCDPISGHTALYWYRQSLGQGPEFLIYFQGTGAADDSGLPNDRFFAVRPEGSVSTLKIQRTERGDSAVYLCASSRLAGGPFLTKNIQYFGAGTRLSVL.

The DNA for the CDR3 is TGCGCCAGCAGCCGGGACAGGGCTTATGGCTACACCTTC. Its translation is CASSRDRAYGYTF. The rearrangement links TRBV5-1 to TRBJ1-2; TRBD1 aligns across 9 bases. The CDR3 has 13 residues. The trim removed 4 bases at V and 5 bases at J, leaving 3 bases unmatched. Looked up from germline, CDR1 is SGHRS and CDR2 is YFSETQ.

The CDR3 spells CASNLAGADEQFF. The CDR3 DNA reads TGTGCCAGCAACCTAGCGGGGGCTGATGAGCAGTTCTTC. The J gene is TRBJ2-1, the V gene TRBV7-9, with 10 bases aligning to TRBD2. This CDR3 contains 13 residues. Per germline, CDR1 SEHNR and CDR2 FQNEAQ (reference sequence). V trimming: 7 bases; J trimming: 8 bases; junction bases outside the gene matches: 5.

This clone was detected a few times. The chain carries TRBV3-1 (or the pseudogene TRBV3-2) and TRBJ2-7, with D possibly being TRBD1 (6 bases). V lost 4 bases and J lost 2, with 15 bases in between. The CDR3 length is 15 residues. Looked up from germline, CDR1 is LGHDT and CDR2 is YNNKEL (reference sequence). The CDR3 region is CASSRDRFRAYEQYF. In DNA form, the CDR3 reads TGTGCCAGCAGCCGCGACAGGTTCCGAGCCTACGAGCAGTACTTC.

V usage is TRBV6-5 and J usage is TRBJ2-7, with a tentative D call TRBD1 (6 bases). The germline CDR1 and CDR2 sequences are MNHEY and SVGAGI. Between the trimmed V and J ends, which lost 11 bases and 1 base, there was a span of 9 bases. The CDR3 length is 11 residues. In DNA, the CDR3 is TGTGCCGCAGGACAGTCCTACGAGCAGTACGTC. It codes for CAAGQSYEQYV.

The V call is TRBV5-6, the J call TRBJ2-7; the match to TRBD1 covers 8 bases. The V segment lost 4 bases and the J segment 0 bases; nucleotides outside the gene matches: 9. The CDR3 runs 16 residues. In germline, CDR1 is SGHDT, CDR2 YYEEEE. The CDR3 coding sequence is TGTGCCAGCAGCCCGCCGGGACAGGCCCGCTCCTACGAGCAGTACGTC. The encoded protein is CASSPPGQARSYEQYV.

The chain uses TRBV24-1 and TRBJ2-1; 12 positions match TRBD1. The V and J ends lost 5 bases and 9 bases, in that order; junction bases with no gene match: 7. This CDR3 region has 15 residues. Germline CDR1 is KGHDR and CDR2 is SFDVKD. CDR3 DNA sequence: TGTGCCACCAGTGCTCCGGGACAGGGGGCGGGTGAGCAGTTCTTC. It encodes CATSAPGQGAGEQFF.

In DNA form, the CDR3 reads TGTGCCAGCAGCCTCGCTAAACTGAAAGTGGGCCGAAACTATGGCTACACCTTC. Protein sequence: CASSLAKLKVGRNYGYTF. The chain couples TRBV21-1 to TRBJ1-2; whether TRBD1, the table's D call, matches the DNA was not checked. TRBV21-1 counts as a pseudogene. CDR3 size: 18 residues.

V gene TRBV4-3 combines with J gene TRBJ1-1, with D perhaps matching TRBD1 (6 bases). V was shortened by 4 bases and J by 4 bases, with 16 bases between the two germline ends. Germline CDR1 is LGHNA and CDR2 is YSLEER. The CDR3 extends over 15 amino acids. The CDR3 loop reads CASSRLPTGTTEAFF. As DNA, the CDR3 is TGCGCCAGCAGCCGGCTCCCGACAGGAACCACTGAAGCTTTCTTT.